This TCR beta chain was sequenced for a study of beta chain features in type 1 diabetes. Looking at the study overall: No patient-donor differences in age, gender, total cells or subset yield. Study findings and constraints: The VDJ junctions of type 1 diabetes patients carried fewer insertions and more deletions. Relative to healthy donors, patients appeared to have naive, central memory and Treg TCRB repertoires that were more similar.

The authors reverse transcribed all of the isolated RNA, so sequencing captured expressed TCRB transcripts. The protocol was immunoSEQ multiplex PCR, while the TCRdb copy is restricted to in-frame clones and leaves out a portion. The sample shows 360,000 or so clones, roughly a fifth of them seen only once. This clone was counted a few times. The target antigen is unknown. Cells sorted by CD45RO/CCR7/CD25/CD127/CD95/CD27 comprised CD4+ naive, central memory, regulatory and stem cell-like memory cells. The sample taken for sequencing was naive CD4+ T cells from blood. The clonotype originates from a woman aged 18-29 years in good health.

CDR3 residues: CASSQGQNKETQYF. CDR3 coding DNA: TGTGCCAGCAGCCAAGGACAGAACAAAGAGACCCAGTACTTC. The chain carries TRBV4-2 and TRBJ2-5; TRBD1 might be the D (5 bases). Trimming took 1 base from V and 3 from J, leaving 9 bases between them. CDR1 is LGHNA, CDR2 YNFKEQ, per germline. The CDR3 is 14 residues long.